The clone carrying this T cell receptor (beta chain) came up many times. Antigen specificity is unknown. The trim removed 7 bases at V and 0 bases at J, leaving 7 bases unmatched. The CDR3 consists of 15 residues. From germline, CDR1 is MGHRA and CDR2 YSYEKL. These data belong to a study of molecular identifiers for immune sequencing clone quantification. Study-wide results and limits: More than 98% of effector molecules, versus under 1% of naive-cell molecules, belonged to clones above 20 RNA copies.

TCRdb itself ran the PCR reads through MiXCR, one entry per CDR3 protein. Counted here are tens of thousands of distinct CDR3 sequences, over 15% occurring once; the ten biggest clones make up approximately 1.5%. The receptor was derived from a human donor in good health. Some libraries in this study had Jurkat cell RNA spiked in. Sequencing was done on a sample of naive CD8+ T cells from blood, with Jurkat cell RNA spiked in. Subset here: FACS-sorted CD8+CD4-CCR7+CD45RA+ naive T cells. This sequence joins TRBV4-1 and TRBJ1-1; 8 bases match TRBD1. CDR3 nucleotide sequence: TGCGCCAGCACCTGGACAGGGACTATGAACACTGAAGCTTTCTTT. Amino acids: CASTWTGTMNTEAFF.